Here is one T cell receptor (beta chain) with its context. The antigen is undetermined. The data derive from a study of early T cells in non-severe SARS-CoV-2 infection. Study context: The input, bulk RNA from unsorted whole blood, was sequenced, and chains were unpaired.

Individual cDNA molecules received unique molecular identifiers. Using its own MiXCR run on the 5' RACE reads, TCRdb lists one record per CDR3 protein. The data show some 66,000 distinct CDR3 sequences, with approximately 9% seen just once and 3.2% held by the top ten. Whole-study results and caveats: Anti-spike CD8 responses were favored by VDJdb matching, which missed private and CD4 specificities.

The length of the CDR3 is 14 residues. V was cut by 2 bases and J by 3 bases, with 10 bases left in between. From germline, CDR1 is SGDLS and CDR2 YYNGEE. The receptor was isolated from an adult who was a healthcare worker with PCR-confirmed SARS-CoV-2 infection or an uninfected control (not recorded which). Sequenced sample: whole blood. This rearrangement joins TRBV9 to TRBJ2-3; D gene uncertain. CDR3 nucleotide sequence: TGTGCCAGCAGCGTTGGGGTAAGGACAGATACGCAGTATTTT. Its translation is CASSVGVRTDTQYF.